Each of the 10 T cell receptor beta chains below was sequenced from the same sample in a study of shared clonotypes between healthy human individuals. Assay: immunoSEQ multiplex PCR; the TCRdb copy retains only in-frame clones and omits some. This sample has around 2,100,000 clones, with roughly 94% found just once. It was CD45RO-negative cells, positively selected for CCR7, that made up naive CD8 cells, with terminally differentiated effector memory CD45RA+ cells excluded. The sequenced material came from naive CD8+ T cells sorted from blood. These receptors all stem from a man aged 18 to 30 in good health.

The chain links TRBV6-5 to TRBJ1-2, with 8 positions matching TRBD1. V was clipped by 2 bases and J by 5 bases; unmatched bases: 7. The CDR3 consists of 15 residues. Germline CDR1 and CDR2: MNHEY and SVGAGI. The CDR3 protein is CASSYLSDRAYGYTF. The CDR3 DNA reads TGTGCCAGCAGTTACCTGTCGGACAGGGCATATGGCTACACCTTC.

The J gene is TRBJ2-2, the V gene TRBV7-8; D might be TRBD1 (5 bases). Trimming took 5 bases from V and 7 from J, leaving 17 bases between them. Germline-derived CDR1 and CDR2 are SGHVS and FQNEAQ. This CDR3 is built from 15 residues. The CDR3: CASSLLGAGNGELFF. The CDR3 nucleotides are TGTGCCAGCAGCCTTCTTGGGGCAGGCAACGGGGAGCTGTTTTTT. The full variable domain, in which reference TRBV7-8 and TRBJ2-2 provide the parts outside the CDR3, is GAGVSQSPRYKVAKRGQDVALRCDPISGHVSLFWYQQALGQGPEFLTYFQNEAQLDKSGLPSDRFFAERPEGSVSTLKIQRTQQEDSAVYLCASSLLGAGNGELFFGEGSRLTVL.

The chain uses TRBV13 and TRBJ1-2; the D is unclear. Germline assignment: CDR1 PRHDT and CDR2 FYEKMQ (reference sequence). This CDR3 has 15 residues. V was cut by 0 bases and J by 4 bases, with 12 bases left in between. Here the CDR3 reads CASSLGLSSLYGYTF. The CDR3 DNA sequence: TGTGCCAGCAGCTTAGGCCTTTCGTCCCTCTATGGCTACACCTTC.

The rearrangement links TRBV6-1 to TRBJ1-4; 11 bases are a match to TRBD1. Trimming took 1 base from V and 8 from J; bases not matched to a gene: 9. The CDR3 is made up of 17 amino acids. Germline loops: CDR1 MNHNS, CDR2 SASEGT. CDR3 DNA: TGTGCCAGCAGTGAAGTCGGGACAGGGGGAGAGGGAGAAAAACTGTTTTTT. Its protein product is CASSEVGTGGEGEKLFF.

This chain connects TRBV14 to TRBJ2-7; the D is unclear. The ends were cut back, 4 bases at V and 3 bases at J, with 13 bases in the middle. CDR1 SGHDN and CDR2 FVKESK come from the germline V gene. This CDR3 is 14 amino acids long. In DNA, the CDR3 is TGTGCCAGCAGCCCAACCTTTCCAGGCTACGAGCAGTACTTC. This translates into CASSPTFPGYEQYF.

CDR3 in amino acids: CASSPAGGNTEAFF. In DNA, the CDR3 is TGTGCCAGCAGCCCGGCGGGGGGGAACACTGAAGCTTTCTTT. The chain uses TRBV5-6 and TRBJ1-1, with D possibly matching TRBD1 (5 bases). Between the trimmed V and J ends, which lost 4 bases and 1 base, there was a span of 11 bases. The CDR3 spans 14 residues. Germline V CDR1 and CDR2: SGHDT, YYEEEE.

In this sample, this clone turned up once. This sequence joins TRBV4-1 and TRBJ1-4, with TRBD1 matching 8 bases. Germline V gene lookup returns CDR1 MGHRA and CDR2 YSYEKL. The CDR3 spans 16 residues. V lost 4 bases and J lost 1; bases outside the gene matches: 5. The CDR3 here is CASSRTTGVTNEKLFF. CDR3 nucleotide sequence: TGCGCCAGCAGCCGCACGACAGGGGTAACTAATGAAAAACTGTTTTTT.

The CDR3 here is CASTGFGELFF. In nucleotides, the CDR3 is TGTGCCAGTACAGGGTTCGGGGAGCTGTTTTTT. The V gene is TRBV19, the J gene TRBJ2-2; D possibly corresponds to TRBD1 (5 bases). The ends were cut back, 7 bases at V and 7 bases at J, with 7 bases in the middle. Germline V gene data show CDR1 as LNHDA and CDR2 as SQIVND (reference sequence). This CDR3 has 11 residues. Using reference TRBV19 and TRBJ2-2 for the parts outside the CDR3, the full variable domain is DGGITQSPKYLFRKEGQNVTLSCEQNLNHDAMYWYRQDPGQGLRLIYYSQIVNDFQKGDIAEGYSVSREKKESFPLTVTSAQKNPTAFYLCASTGFGELFFGEGSRLTVL.

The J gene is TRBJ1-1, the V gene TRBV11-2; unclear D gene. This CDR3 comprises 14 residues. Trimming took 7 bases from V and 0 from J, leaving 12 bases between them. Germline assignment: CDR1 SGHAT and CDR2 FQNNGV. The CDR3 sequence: CASTTQAMNTEAFF. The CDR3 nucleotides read TGTGCCAGCACTACCCAGGCCATGAACACTGAAGCTTTCTTT.

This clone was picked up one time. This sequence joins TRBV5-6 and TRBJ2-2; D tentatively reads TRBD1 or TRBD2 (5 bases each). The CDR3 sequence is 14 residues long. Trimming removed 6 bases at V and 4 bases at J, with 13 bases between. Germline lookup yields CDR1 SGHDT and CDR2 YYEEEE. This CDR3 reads CASTKWGTTGELFF. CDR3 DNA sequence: TGTGCCAGCACCAAGTGGGGGACCACCGGGGAGCTGTTTTTT.